A single sample is the source of the 20 T cell receptor beta chains below, sequenced in a study of identical twins. TCRdb passed the 5' RACE reads through MiXCR, listing each CDR3 protein once. The table lists about 530,000 distinct CDR3 sequences, 20% to 25% of them singletons. The data were also submitted as part of a second study, on yellow fever vaccine responses in identical twins.

The sequencing input was CD4+ T cells sorted from blood. Receptors originate from a woman younger than 35 in good health.

The sample holds a few counts of this clonotype. The chain links TRBV12-3 or TRBV12-4 to TRBJ2-3, with TRBD1 matching 9 bases. J gave up 3 bases and V 3 bases, and 7 bases lay outside the gene matches. The CDR3 covers 16 residues. CDR3 nucleotides: TGTGCCAGCAGTTTTATACCGGGACAGGGAACAGATACGCAGTATTTT. As protein: CASSFIPGQGTDTQYF.

The V call is TRBV5-1, the J call TRBJ2-7; D is perhaps TRBD1 (5 bases). V was clipped by 4 bases and J by 5 bases, with 13 bases between them. The germline V gene encodes CDR1 SGHRS and CDR2 YFSETQ. The CDR3 consists of 13 residues. CDR3 DNA sequence: TGCGCCAGCAGCCCTGCGACAGTCCACGAGCAGTACTTC. Amino acids: CASSPATVHEQYF.

This clonotype was picked up a small number of times. The rearrangement links TRBV12-3 or TRBV12-4 to TRBJ1-1; no reliable D call. Trimming removed 4 bases from V and 0 bases from J, with 9 bases in between. This CDR3 comprises 14 residues. DNA for the CDR3: TGTGCCAGCAGTTGGGGTGAAGTGAACACTGAAGCTTTCTTT. Translation: CASSWGEVNTEAFF.

The chain uses TRBV6-5 and TRBJ2-1, with 7 bases lining up with TRBD2. V lost 2 bases and J lost 5; bases outside the gene matches: 6. Germline-derived CDR1 and CDR2 are MNHEY and SVGAGI. CDR3 length equals 15 residues. CDR3 protein: CASSYPGTTNNEQFF. The CDR3, as DNA: TGTGCCAGCAGTTACCCCGGGACTACAAACAATGAGCAGTTCTTC.

The J gene is TRBJ2-1, the V gene TRBV18; TRBD2 matches at 8 bases. J was trimmed by 5 bases and V by 10 bases; bases with no gene match: 13. The CDR3 runs to 15 residues. The germline V gene has CDR1 KGHSH and CDR2 LQKENI. The CDR3 loop reads CATSSQGTRNNEQFF. The CDR3 nucleotides read TGTGCCACCTCCTCTCAAGGGACTAGGAACAATGAGCAGTTCTTC.

This clonotype appeared a few times. The chain uses TRBV15 and TRBJ1-2; D remains unclear. CDR3 length: 15 residues. V was shortened by 0 bases and J by 4 bases, with 12 bases between the two germline ends. Germline assignment: CDR1 LNHNV and CDR2 YYDKDF (reference sequence). The CDR3 loop is CATSRDRTVPYGYTF. The CDR3 DNA sequence: TGTGCCACCAGCAGAGATCGGACCGTACCCTATGGCTACACCTTC.

This clonotype was picked up a small number of times. This sequence joins TRBV12-3 or TRBV12-4 and TRBJ2-2; 7 nucleotides align to TRBD2. The CDR3 is 16 amino acids. V gave up 5 bases and J gave up 1 base; unmatched junction bases: 7. The CDR3 here is CASSPGRRVNTGELFF. The CDR3 nucleotides read TGTGCCAGCAGTCCCGGGAGGAGGGTGAACACCGGGGAGCTGTTTTTT.

The chain has TRBV12-3 or TRBV12-4 and TRBJ2-7; weak D call: TRBD1 (5 bases). Trimming cost V 5 bases and J 2 bases, with 13 bases left between them. The length of the CDR3 is 14 residues. CDR3 sequence reads: CASSNRNLAYEQYF. DNA for the CDR3: TGTGCCAGCAGTAACAGGAACCTAGCCTACGAGCAGTACTTC.

To note about this clonotype: One end of the junction does not line up with germline, which may come from a read error. V and J are TRBV7-3 and TRBJ2-1, with 13 bases matching TRBD2. Germline V gene data show CDR1 as SGHTA and CDR2 as FQGTGA. The CDR3 extends over 13 amino acids. For the CDR3, the DNA is TGTGCCAGCAGTCCAACCGGGACTAGCGGGATGGTCTTC. Its translation: CASSPTGTSGMVF.

The chain links TRBV7-8 to TRBJ1-5; D is unclear. The ends were cut back, 0 bases at V and 6 bases at J, with 9 bases in the middle. In germline, CDR1 is SGHVS, CDR2 FQNEAQ. This CDR3 has 14 residues. The DNA for the CDR3 is TGTGCCAGCAGCTTAGCAGGGCGAAGTCAGCCCCAGCATTTT. Translating gives CASSLAGRSQPQHF. The full variable domain, in which reference TRBV7-8 and TRBJ1-5 provide the parts outside the CDR3, is GAGVSQSPRYKVAKRGQDVALRCDPISGHVSLFWYQQALGQGPEFLTYFQNEAQLDKSGLPSDRFFAERPEGSVSTLKIQRTQQEDSAVYLCASSLAGRSQPQHFGDGTRLSIL.

This clonotype was seen ten or more times. The V gene is TRBV12-3 or TRBV12-4, the J gene TRBJ2-1, with D perhaps matching TRBD2 (5 bases). V shed 2 bases and J shed 4 bases, with 12 bases lying between them. The CDR3 covers 15 residues. CDR3 sequence (DNA): TGTGCCAGCAGTTTAAGCGGTCCGGTTTACAATGAGCAGTTCTTC. It yields the protein CASSLSGPVYNEQFF.

The CDR3 sequence: CASSPGTSGGQSSYNEQFF. The CDR3 DNA reads as TGTGCCAGCAGCCCCGGGACTAGCGGGGGCCAAAGCTCCTACAATGAGCAGTTCTTC. The chain links TRBV11-2 to TRBJ2-1; 14 positions match TRBD2. The J segment lost 0 bases and the V segment lost 5 bases, leaving 9 bases of the junction unmatched. There are 19 residues in the CDR3. CDR1 and CDR2 (germline): SGHAT, FQNNGV.

This clonotype came up a few times. V is TRBV3-1 and J is TRBJ2-5; no firm D call. The CDR3 is 13 residues long. Per germline, CDR1 LGHDT and CDR2 YNNKEL (reference sequence). V was cut by 2 bases and J by 2 bases, with 6 bases left in between. The CDR3, as DNA: TGTGCCAGCAGCCAACAGAGACAAGAGACCCAGTACTTC. Protein sequence: CASSQQRQETQYF.

This clonotype was counted between two and nine times. The chain is built from TRBV11-2 and TRBJ2-1; 7 nucleotides agree with TRBD1. Germline CDR1 is SGHAT and CDR2 is FQNNGV. V lost 4 bases, J lost 3 bases, and 6 bases stayed unmatched. The CDR3 length is 15 residues. CDR3 region: CASSSERGLYNEQFF. CDR3 nucleotide sequence: TGTGCCAGCAGCTCCGAGAGGGGGCTCTACAATGAGCAGTTCTTC.

This clonotype has just a few counts. The chain links TRBV20-1 to TRBJ1-6; perhaps TRBD1 as D (6 bases). The V end was cut by 6 bases, the J end by 6 bases, with 15 bases between. This CDR3 region has 14 residues. The germline V gene has CDR1 DFQATT and CDR2 SNEGSKA (reference sequence). CDR3 nucleotides: TGCAGTGCAGTACAGGGACCAAGTAATTCACCCCTCCACTTT. This sequence encodes CSAVQGPSNSPLHF.

The chain carries TRBV4-1 and TRBJ2-1; D perhaps matches TRBD2 (7 bases). The CDR3 covers 16 residues. V lost 3 bases, J lost 3 bases, and 15 bases lay in between. Germline loops: CDR1 MGHRA, CDR2 YSYEKL. The CDR3 spells CASSQDSGDYYNEQFF. The CDR3 DNA follows: TGCGCCAGCAGCCAGGACAGCGGGGACTACTACAATGAGCAGTTCTTC.

V usage is TRBV11-2 and J usage is TRBJ2-1; D is uncertain. CDR1 and CDR2 (germline): SGHAT, FQNNGV. Trimming removed 0 bases at V and 4 bases at J, with 10 bases between. This CDR3 spans 15 amino acids. CDR3 region: CASSLDRVDYNEQFF. The DNA of the CDR3 is TGTGCCAGCAGCTTAGATCGGGTGGATTACAATGAGCAGTTCTTC. The full variable domain, rest sourced from reference TRBV11-2 and TRBJ2-1, is EAGVAQSPRYKIIEKRQSVAFWCNPISGHATLYWYQQILGQGPKLLIQFQNNGVVDDSQLPKDRFSAERLKGVDSTLKIQPAKLEDSAVYLCASSLDRVDYNEQFFGPGTRLTVL.

This clonotype was seen only a few times. The V and J genes are TRBV4-1 and TRBJ1-6; D uncertain. Trimming pared 4 bases from V and 10 bases from J, leaving 14 bases between. This CDR3 has 14 residues. Germline CDR1 and CDR2: MGHRA and YSYEKL. The CDR3 loop reads CASSPGGPLSPLHF. The CDR3 DNA follows: TGCGCCAGCAGCCCCGGAGGACCCCTCTCACCCCTCCACTTT.

In this sample, this clonotype turned up a few times. The chain couples TRBV4-1 to TRBJ2-7, with TRBD1 matching 10 bases. CDR3 length: 14 amino acids. Germline values: CDR1 MGHRA, CDR2 YSYEKL. J was trimmed by 3 bases and V by 5 bases; bases with no gene match: 4. The DNA for the CDR3 is TGCGCCAGCAGCTTGGGACAGGGGAACTACGAGCAGTACTTC. Its translation: CASSLGQGNYEQYF.

This chain links TRBV2 with TRBJ2-7; 7 bases line up with TRBD2. This CDR3 has 14 residues. The germline V gene encodes CDR1 SNHLY and CDR2 FYNNEI. Trimming took 8 bases from V and 2 from J; bases not matched to a gene: 9. The CDR3 bases are TGTGCCAGCGCCGAGAGGACTAGAGCCTACGAGCAGTACGTC. Residues: CASAERTRAYEQYV.